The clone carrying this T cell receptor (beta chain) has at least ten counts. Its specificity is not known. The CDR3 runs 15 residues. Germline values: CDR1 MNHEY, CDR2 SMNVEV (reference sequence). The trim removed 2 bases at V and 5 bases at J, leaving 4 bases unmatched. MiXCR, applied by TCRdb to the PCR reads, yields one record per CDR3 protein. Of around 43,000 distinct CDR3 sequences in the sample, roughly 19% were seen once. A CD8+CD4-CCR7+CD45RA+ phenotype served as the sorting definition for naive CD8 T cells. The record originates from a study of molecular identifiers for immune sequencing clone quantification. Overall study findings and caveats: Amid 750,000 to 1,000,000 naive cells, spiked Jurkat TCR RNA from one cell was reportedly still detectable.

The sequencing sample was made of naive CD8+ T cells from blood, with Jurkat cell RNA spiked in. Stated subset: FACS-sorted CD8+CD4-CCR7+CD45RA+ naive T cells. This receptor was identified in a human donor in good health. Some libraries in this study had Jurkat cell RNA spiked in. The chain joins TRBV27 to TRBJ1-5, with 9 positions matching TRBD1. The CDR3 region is CASSLTGQGYQPQHF. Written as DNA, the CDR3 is TGTGCCAGCAGTTTAACGGGACAGGGTTATCAGCCCCAGCATTTT.